These T cell receptor beta chains were read from a single sample in a study of CD8+ T cells in alopecia areata. Some clones are missing from TCRdb's copy, which holds only in-frame ones; the method was immunoSEQ multiplex PCR. Among under 250,000 clones listed, around 66% were seen once. The sequenced sample was CD4+ T cells sorted from blood, obtained around week 44, from a patient treated with tofacitinib. The receptors were gathered from a human donor with alopecia areata. Both conserved end residues are part of each CDR3. A D gene is named only where the DNA matches it firmly. Some rows have no size entry. The others give once, few or many, or a class for an expanded clone.

D: TRBD1
size: -
V: TRBV25-1
J: TRBJ1-2
DNA: TGTGCCAGCAGTGAACCGGGACAGGGGTCCGGCTACACCTTC
CDR3: CASSEPGQGSGYTF

D: TRBD1
size: -
V: TRBV5-6
J: TRBJ2-7
DNA: TGTGCCAGCAAGAACAGGGGGCCATACGAGCAGTACTTC
CDR3: CASKNRGPYEQYF

D: -
size: few
V: TRBV6-5
J: TRBJ2-5
DNA: TGTGCCAGCAGTGACTACGGGGAAGAGACCCAGTACTTC
CDR3: CASSDYGEETQYF

D: TRBD2
size: -
V: TRBV6-5
J: TRBJ2-1
DNA: TGTGCCAGCAGACTCAGCGGGGGGGCGAATGAGCAGTTCTTC
CDR3: CASRLSGGANEQFF

D: TRBD1
size: -
V: TRBV18
J: TRBJ1-4
DNA: TGTGCCAGCTCCCAAGGACAGGGGGTGGATGAAAAACTGTTTTTT
CDR3: CASSQGQGVDEKLFF

D: -
size: -
V: TRBV23-1
J: TRBJ1-2
DNA: TGCGCCAGCAGTCCGACGGTGCATGGCTACACCTTC
CDR3: CASSPTVHGYTF

D: -
size: -
V: TRBV30
J: TRBJ2-7
DNA: TGTGCCTGGAGCGATCAGGGTAGCTACGAGCAGTACTTC
CDR3: CAWSDQGSYEQYF

D: -
size: -
V: TRBV29-1
J: TRBJ2-5
DNA: TGCAGCGTTGTAGAGATACAAGAGACCCAGTACTTC
CDR3: CSVVEIQETQYF

D: -
size: -
V: TRBV7-9
J: TRBJ1-1
DNA: TGTGCCAGCAGCTTAGTGGCAGGCGGAAACACTGAAGCTTTCTTT
CDR3: CASSLVAGGNTEAFF

D: -
size: -
V: TRBV29-1
J: TRBJ2-5
DNA: TGCAGCGCGACCCGGGATACCAAAGAGACCCAGTACTTC
CDR3: CSATRDTKETQYF

D: TRBD2
size: -
V: TRBV29-1
J: TRBJ2-5
DNA: TGCAGCGTTGGTGTGATGGCTAGCGGGGGGGCAAAGACCCAGTACTTC
CDR3: CSVGVMASGGAKTQYF

D: -
size: -
V: TRBV4-3
J: TRBJ1-2
DNA: TGCGCCAGCAGCCAAATTGGGACACAGGGATGGGGCTACACCTTC
CDR3: CASSQIGTQGWGYTF

D: TRBD2
size: -
V: TRBV5-6
J: TRBJ2-7
DNA: TGTGCCAGCAGCTCCTTCGTACTAGCGGGGGGGCCCCACGAGCAGTACTTC
CDR3: CASSSFVLAGGPHEQYF

D: -
size: -
V: TRBV27
J: TRBJ1-1
DNA: TGTGCCAGCAGCCAGGGATTTGGCACTGAAGCTTTCTTT
CDR3: CASSQGFGTEAFF

D: TRBD1
size: -
V: TRBV30
J: TRBJ1-6
DNA: TGTGCCTGGGGGGGACAGAATTCACCCCTCCACTTT
CDR3: CAWGGQNSPLHF

D: TRBD1
size: -
V: TRBV5-6
J: TRBJ1-1
DNA: TGTGCCAGCGGCGCCGGGACAGCGAACACTGAAGCTTTCTTT
CDR3: CASGAGTANTEAFF

D: TRBD1
size: -
V: TRBV15
J: TRBJ2-7
DNA: TGTGCCACCAGTTGGGACAGCAAAGACTACGAGCAGTACTTC
CDR3: CATSWDSKDYEQYF